The source of this TCR beta chain is a study of blood T cell repertoires in COVID-19. Study in general: Donors in the United States, Italy and Spain gave samples during acute or convalescent COVID-19. The cDNA or gDNA used as material had been derived from T cells, B-cell-depleted T cells, or PBMCs.

In the authors' methods: Nucleated cell number was recorded as an estimate derived from reference gene primer amplification. Some clones are missing from TCRdb's copy, which holds only in-frame ones; the method was immunoSEQ multiplex PCR. That table furnishes V, J and clone size, whereas the DNA furnished D and trimming. The sample lists about 150,000 clones; 76% were seen once. The CDR3 has 18 amino acids. The V call is TRBV12-2, the J call TRBJ1-1. TRBV12-2 represents a pseudogene. This clonotype was obtained from a woman of 80 years or more with acute or convalescent COVID-19. Input material: peripheral blood. The CDR3 reads CASRDPRRQQTMNTEAFF. CDR3 nucleotides: TGTGCAAGTCGCGACCCCCGCCGCCAACAGACTATGAACACTGAAGCTTTCTTT.